This T cell receptor (beta chain) was captured by sequencing in a study of blood T cell repertoires in COVID-19. Turning to the study itself: T cells, B-cell-depleted T cells, or PBMCs supplied cDNA or gDNA.

Trimming took 2 bases from V and 4 from J, leaving 15 bases between them. CDR1 is SEHNR, CDR2 FQNEAQ, per germline (reference sequence). The length of the CDR3 is 16 residues. As processed by the authors: Amplification with reference gene primers provided the estimates of nucleated cell counts. TCRdb's table, derived via immunoSEQ multiplex PCR, lists solely in-frame clones and lacks some. V, J and clone size are taken as reported in that table, and D and trimming were inferred from the DNA itself. This table has about 150,000 clones, around 85% appearing once. This clone was found a few times. This clonotype was obtained from a woman in her 70s with acute or convalescent COVID-19. The sequenced sample consisted of peripheral blood. The chain links TRBV7-9 to TRBJ2-1; D is possibly TRBD2 (5 bases). The chain's CDR3 is CASSLRGTTAYNEQFF. The CDR3 DNA follows: TGTGCCAGCAGCTTACGGGGTACAACCGCTTACAATGAGCAGTTCTTC.